These 9 T cell receptor beta chains share one sample of origin, sequenced in a study of shared clonotypes between healthy human individuals. Measured with immunoSEQ multiplex PCR; TCRdb has only the in-frame clones, and not every one. Here the sample spans almost 750,000 clones, approximately 77% being singletons. Sequenced: memory CD4+ T cells sorted from blood. Subset here: CD45RA-negative fraction. The receptors here all came from a woman in her 30s in good health.

The chain combines TRBV7-2 with TRBJ1-4, with D unresolved. Per germline, CDR1 SGHTA and CDR2 FQGNSA. This CDR3 region has 15 residues. Trimming cost V 2 bases and J 0 bases, with 7 bases left between them. CDR3 in amino acids: CASSLRGSTNEKLFF. The DNA for the CDR3 is TGTGCCAGCAGCTTACGCGGGTCAACTAATGAAAAACTGTTTTTT.

V usage is TRBV27 and J usage is TRBJ2-1, with 11 bases that match TRBD2. Trimming cost V 8 bases and J 8 bases; bases outside gene matches: 8. CDR3 length: 14 residues. Germline values: CDR1 MNHEY, CDR2 SMNVEV (reference sequence). Here the CDR3 reads CASGLAGGGDEQFF. DNA for the CDR3: TGTGCCAGCGGGCTAGCGGGGGGTGGGGATGAGCAGTTCTTC.

The chain couples TRBV20-1 to TRBJ2-1; no clear D gene. V gave up 6 bases and J gave up 10 bases, with 10 bases separating them. CDR1 is DFQATT, CDR2 SNEGSKA, per germline (reference sequence). CDR3 length: 10 residues. In DNA, the CDR3 is TGCAGTGCACTGGACCTCGAGCAGTTCTTC. Translated, it gives CSALDLEQFF.

This sequence joins TRBV12-1 and TRBJ1-4; the table's D call of TRBD1 was not tested on the DNA. TRBV12-1 is labeled a pseudogene. The CDR3 sequence is 14 residues long. The CDR3 here is CASSYRDRKEKLFF. CDR3 nucleotide sequence: TGTGCCAGCAGCTACAGGGACAGGAAAGAAAAACTGTTTTTT.

This CDR3 reads CAISQDRLNTEAFF. The CDR3 nucleotides read TGTGCCATCAGTCAGGACAGATTGAACACTGAAGCTTTCTTT. The chain joins TRBV10-3 to TRBJ1-1, with D perhaps matching TRBD1 (6 bases). The germline V gene has CDR1 ENHRY and CDR2 SYGVKD. V lost 5 bases and J lost 0, with 10 bases in between. The CDR3 has 14 residues.

This clone was recorded only once. V is TRBV20-1 and J is TRBJ1-2; D unclear. CDR3 length: 11 residues. Germline assignment: CDR1 DFQATT and CDR2 SNEGSKA (reference sequence). The CDR3 nucleotides read TGCAGCCTCTGGGTAAACTATGGCTACACCTTC. Translated: CSLWVNYGYTF.

This clone showed up just a few times. The rearrangement links TRBV30 to TRBJ2-5, with D perhaps TRBD2 (6 bases). The DNA matches TRBJ2-7 better at its end, which makes the J call doubtful. The germline V gene encodes CDR1 GTSNPN and CDR2 SVGIG (reference sequence). This CDR3 spans 12 amino acids. The chain's CDR3 is CAWSNGGYEQYF. CDR3 DNA: TGTGCCTGGAGTAACGGGGGCTACGAGCAGTACTTC.

This clone has only a few counts. The chain uses TRBV19 and TRBJ2-7, with 10 positions matching TRBD2. The CDR3 is 15 residues long. The V gene end was trimmed by 4 bases and the J gene end by 2 bases; junction bases not matched to a gene: 5. CDR1 and CDR2 (germline): LNHDA, SQIVND (reference sequence). The CDR3 DNA reads as TGTGCCAGTAGTACCTCAGCGGGAGGGCCCTACGAGCAGTACTTC. This codes for CASSTSAGGPYEQYF.

This clone was counted at least ten times. The chain has TRBV4-3 and TRBJ1-5, with D maybe TRBD1 (6 bases). V was pared by 1 base and J by 7 bases, with 11 bases between. This CDR3 has 14 residues. Germline V gene lookup returns CDR1 LGHNA and CDR2 YSLEER. The CDR3 nucleotides read TGCGCCAGCAGCCAAGTAGCGGACAGACAGCCCCAGCATTTT. Its protein product is CASSQVADRQPQHF.